This T cell receptor (beta chain) was identified in a study of CD8 T cells in ankylosing spondylitis (dated 2017 in TCRdb). About the study as a whole: T cell receptor beta repertoires were profiled in healthy donors and ankylosing spondylitis patients so that disease-linked TCR variants could be found. In total, the full study cohort was made up of some 110 healthy donors and 25 ankylosing spondylitis patients. Samples of peripheral blood were taken, and for ankylosing spondylitis patients, synovial fluid was collected as well. General conclusions and limits of the study: Significant enrichment of the disease-linked clones was reported in matched synovial fluid samples from ankylosing spondylitis patients. Some of the motif variants had been reported before in the synovial fluid and blood of reactive arthritis patients, a finding that suggests common disease-initiation mechanisms. A CD8+ phenotype was shown by the disease-linked clones, which were found at relatively low frequencies in peripheral blood. A TCR beta motif of about 8 highly homologous amino acid variants appeared characteristic of blood from ankylosing spondylitis patients.

Cut back by 0 bases and 5 bases, the V and J ends lie 8 bases apart. The CDR3 numbers 14 residues from cysteine through phenylalanine. Left in the record is the CDR3 DNA by itself, 42 bases read in frame from the first base. CDR1 and CDR2, per the germline V gene, are LGHNT and FRNRAP. Sequencing was carried out with an Illumina HiSeq 2500. Quantitative 5'-RACE with molecular barcodes was used to prepare TCR beta libraries. The paper's data handling went like this. To identify disease-linked TCR variants, a new computational method was used, one built on a probabilistic model of VDJ rearrangement. TCRdb trimmed public reads at Q25 via fastp, called clones via MiXCR and kept in-frame beta chains. Merged by CDR3 protein, the rows form single entries marked with the most common genes and DNA. What appears here as the V and J calls and clone size reflects TCRdb's work, not the paper's. The sample data list 650,000 to 800,000 distinct CDR3 sequences, and under 20% of these were observed just once. The ten largest account for around 19% of the sample.

This clonotype was seen a few times. Its target antigen remains unknown. Base qualities are not provided; no much larger clone lies one nucleotide away. Sequenced material: blood, either unsorted or a sorted T cell fraction (not recorded which). The receptor's source is a male donor with ankylosing spondylitis. The rearrangement combines TRBV12-5 with TRBJ2-4; the D gene is not confidently resolved. In nucleotides, the sequence is TGTGCTAGTGGTTTGGTTATTCAGGAAAACATTCAGTACTTC. Translated, this gives CASGLVIQENIQYF.